This T cell receptor (beta chain) was observed in a study of siplizumab effects on memory and regulatory T cells. Findings and limits, study-wide: Naive T cells looked more diverse than memory cells, and they looked like major contributors to the alloresponse.

Per germline, CDR1 MNHNY and CDR2 SVGAGI (reference sequence). J lost 7 bases, V lost 4 bases, and 5 bases had no gene match. The CDR3 loop spans 15 amino acids. In the case of this clone: The antigen remains undetermined.

Approximately 10^5 TCR templates per sample were assayed. Generated by immunoSEQ multiplex PCR, the TCRdb table keeps only in-frame clones and is missing some. The table shows 90,000 to 140,000 clones, with more than 85% occurring only once. Sequences were obtained from CD4+ T cells sorted from blood. This chain joins TRBV6-6 and TRBJ1-6; TRBD1 aligns across 9 bases. This receptor was obtained from a human donor in good health. DNA of the CDR3: TGTGCCAGCAGTTCCAGGGGACAGGGAAATTCACCCCTCCACTTT. Protein sequence: CASSSRGQGNSPLHF.